This T cell receptor beta chain was recorded in a study of neoadjuvant anti-PD-1 for oral cavity cancer. This clone has just a few counts. Antigen: not known. General observations from the study: After neoadjuvant nivolumab, PBMC T cell clonality was significantly higher in non-responders than responders.

This table comes from immunoSEQ multiplex PCR, and its TCRdb copy is limited to in-frame clones, with some not included. The sample carries tens of thousands of clones, about three quarters recorded once. Described time point: after neoadjuvant nivolumab, at surgical resection. No culture or expansion preceded analysis of these blood cells. This TCR came from a person aged 40 to 85 with oral cavity squamous cell carcinoma. The sample in question was PBMCs, obtained after nivolumab (anti-PD-1) treatment.

The CDR3: CASSASNSGTRYNSPLHF. CDR3 bases: TGCGCCAGCAGCGCAAGCAACTCCGGGACACGATATAATTCACCCCTCCACTTT. This chain connects TRBV5-1 to TRBJ1-6; D is perhaps TRBD1 (6 bases). The CDR3 runs 18 residues. Per the germline V gene, CDR1 is SGHRS and CDR2 is YFSETQ. V dropped 4 bases and J dropped 4 bases, with 21 bases sitting between them.